This T cell receptor beta chain was retrieved from a study of a mutant IDH1 vaccine in newly diagnosed glioma. Study-level findings and limits: Vaccination induced immune responses in over 85% of patients. Pseudoprogression apparently tracked independently of changes in top peripheral T cell clonotypes.

The CDR3 has 15 amino acids. Trimming took 1 base from V and 2 from J, leaving 12 bases between them. Germline-derived CDR1 and CDR2 are SGHVS and FQNEAQ. Stated time point: week 35, safety follow-up. The content of each vaccine dose was 300 ug of mutant IDH1 20-mer peptide, and topical imiquimod accompanied it. Patients in the study were vaccinated eight times, receiving shots in weeks 1, 3, 5, 7, 11, 15, 19 and 23. Assay: immunoSEQ multiplex PCR; the TCRdb copy retains only in-frame clones and omits some. Of 45,000 to 60,000 clones listed, around nine tenths were seen once; the top ten hold 4.5% to 6%. Details on this clone: The antigen remains unidentified.

The sequencing used PBMCs, collected from a glioma patient whose treatment included an IDH1 peptide vaccine. This clonotype was sampled from a woman aged 40 to 55 with glioma. J is TRBJ2-7 and V is TRBV7-8; D possibly matches TRBD1 or TRBD2 (5 bases each). CDR3 DNA: TGTGCCAGCAGCTTAGACAGGCTGGGGGCCTACGAGCAGTACTTC. It encodes CASSLDRLGAYEQYF.